This T cell receptor (beta chain) was sequenced during a study of blood T cell repertoires in COVID-19. The table came from immunoSEQ multiplex PCR; TCRdb's copy has only in-frame clones and leaves some out. Of roughly 300,000 clones listed, just over 90% are singletons. The CDR3 is 15 amino acids. In germline, CDR1 is WNHNN, CDR2 SYGVQD (reference sequence). V lost 8 bases, J lost 1 base, and 16 bases lay in between. The chain recombines TRBV10-1 with TRBJ2-3; D uncertain. This sequence originates from a woman aged 30 to 39 with COVID-19, enrolled during active disease. The sequenced material came from peripheral blood. CDR3 residues: CASYYPRFGTDTQYF. Here the CDR3 DNA reads TGCGCCAGCTATTATCCCCGGTTCGGCACAGATACGCAGTATTTT.